The clone carrying this TCR beta chain was recorded a few times. Its matching antigen is unknown. V was pared by 7 bases and J by 2 bases, with 8 bases of the junction left unmatched. Germline V gene data show CDR1 as MNHEY and CDR2 as SMNVEV (reference sequence). CDR3 length: 15 residues. This sample was taken from a study of identical twins. Study-wide findings and caveats: In beta out-of-frame sequences, the excess sharing between twins was weaker. The conclusions drew on cross-sectional statistical analysis instead of tracking the same donors. While abundant cord blood beta clonotypes carried fewer insertions, memory repertoires showed no such pattern.

One entry per CDR3 protein, called by TCRdb with MiXCR from the 5' RACE reads. This sample has hundreds of thousands of distinct CDR3 sequences, with about 7.5% found just once. These data were likewise used in another study, on yellow fever vaccine responses in identical twins.

The sequence derives from a woman under 30 in good health. The chain employs TRBV27 and TRBJ2-3, with 8 nucleotides matching TRBD2. The source material was memory (CD45RO+) T cells sorted from blood. The DNA of the CDR3 is TGTGCCAGCACCCCGGGAGGGGAGCCCACAGATACGCAGTATTTT. The encoded protein is CASTPGGEPTDTQYF.